This record looks at one T cell receptor beta chain sequence and its context. TCRdb recomputed calls from the 5' RACE reads with MiXCR, one row per CDR3 protein. Here the sample spans approximately 610,000 distinct CDR3 sequences, about a sixth being singletons. The sample comes from a study of T cells after yellow fever vaccination. V gave up 3 bases and J gave up 2 bases; unmatched junction bases: 2. Germline CDR1 reads LNHNV; CDR2 reads YYDKDF (reference sequence). The CDR3 runs 15 residues. The clonotype originates from a man younger than 35 who received the YFV17D yellow fever vaccine. The chain is built from TRBV15 and TRBJ2-5, with 11 bases fitting TRBD1. The specimen comprised PBMCs, sampled 4 to 5 days after the first yellow fever vaccination. This CDR3 is CATSRGTGGQETQYF. CDR3 bases: TGTGCCACCAGCAGGGGGACAGGGGGACAAGAGACCCAGTACTTC.